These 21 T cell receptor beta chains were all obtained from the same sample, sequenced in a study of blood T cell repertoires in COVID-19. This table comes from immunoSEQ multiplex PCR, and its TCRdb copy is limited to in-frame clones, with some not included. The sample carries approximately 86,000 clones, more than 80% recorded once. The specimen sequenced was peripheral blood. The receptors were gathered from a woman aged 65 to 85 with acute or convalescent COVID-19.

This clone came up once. This chain's CDR3 is CASRSGTTKNTGELFF. The CDR3, as DNA: TGTGCCAGCAGATCCGGGACTACCAAGAACACCGGGGAGCTGTTTTTT. This rearrangement joins TRBV5-4 to TRBJ2-2; 7 bases agree with TRBD2. The CDR3 sequence is 16 residues long. From germline, CDR1 is SGHNT and CDR2 YYREEE (reference sequence). Trimming took 5 bases from V and 1 from J; bases not matched to a gene: 8.

This chain's CDR3 is CASSLDSNTEAFF. The CDR3 DNA follows: TGTGCCAGCAGCTTGGACTCGAACACTGAAGCTTTCTTT. V and J are TRBV7-3 and TRBJ1-1; D is unresolved. The CDR3 totals 13 residues. Germline assignment: CDR1 SGHTA and CDR2 FQGTGA. The V end lost 3 bases, the J end lost 1 base, and 6 bases lay between the germline ends.

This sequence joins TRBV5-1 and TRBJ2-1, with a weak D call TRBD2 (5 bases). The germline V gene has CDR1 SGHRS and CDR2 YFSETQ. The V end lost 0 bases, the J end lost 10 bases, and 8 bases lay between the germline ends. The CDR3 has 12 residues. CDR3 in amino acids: CASSLEGEEQFF. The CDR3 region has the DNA TGCGCCAGCAGCTTGGAGGGAGAAGAGCAGTTCTTC.

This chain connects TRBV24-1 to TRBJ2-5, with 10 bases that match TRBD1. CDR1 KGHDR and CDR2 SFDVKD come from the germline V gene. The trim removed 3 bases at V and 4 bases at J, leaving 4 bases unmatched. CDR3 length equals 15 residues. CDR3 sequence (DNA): TGTGCCACCAGTGATCCTCGACAGGGGGCAGAGACCCAGTACTTC. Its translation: CATSDPRQGAETQYF.

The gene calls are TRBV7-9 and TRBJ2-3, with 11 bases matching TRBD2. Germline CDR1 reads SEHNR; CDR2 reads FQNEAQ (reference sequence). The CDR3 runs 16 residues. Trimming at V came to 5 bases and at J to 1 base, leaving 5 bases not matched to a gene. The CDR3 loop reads CASSLLAGGGTDTQYF. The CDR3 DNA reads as TGTGCCAGCAGCCTCTTAGCGGGGGGGGGCACAGATACGCAGTATTTT.

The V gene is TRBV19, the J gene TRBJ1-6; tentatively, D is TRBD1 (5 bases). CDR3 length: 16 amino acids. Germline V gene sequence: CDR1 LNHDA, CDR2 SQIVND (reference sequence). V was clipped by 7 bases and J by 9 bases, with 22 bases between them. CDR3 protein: CASTQGRGTGGSPLHF. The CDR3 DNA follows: TGTGCCAGTACTCAGGGTCGCGGAACGGGGGGTTCACCCCTCCACTTT. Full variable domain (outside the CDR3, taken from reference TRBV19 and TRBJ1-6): DGGITQSPKYLFRKEGQNVTLSCEQNLNHDAMYWYRQDPGQGLRLIYYSQIVNDFQKGDIAEGYSVSREKKESFPLTVTSAQKNPTAFYLCASTQGRGTGGSPLHFGNGTRLTVT.

The CDR3 loop is CASSLTPRTGGDYGYTF. The CDR3 nucleotides read TGCGCCAGCAGCCTAACGCCCCGGACAGGGGGCGACTATGGCTACACCTTC. This chain connects TRBV5-1 to TRBJ1-2; TRBD1 matches at 11 bases. This CDR3 spans 17 amino acids. Trimming took 4 bases from V and 3 from J; bases not matched to a gene: 11. Per germline, CDR1 SGHRS and CDR2 YFSETQ.

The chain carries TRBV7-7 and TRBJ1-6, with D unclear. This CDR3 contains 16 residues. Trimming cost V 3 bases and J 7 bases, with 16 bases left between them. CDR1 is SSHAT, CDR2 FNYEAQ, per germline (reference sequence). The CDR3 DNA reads TGTGCCAGCAGCTTCCATTCCAGAACACTAAATTCACCCCTCCACTTT. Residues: CASSFHSRTLNSPLHF.

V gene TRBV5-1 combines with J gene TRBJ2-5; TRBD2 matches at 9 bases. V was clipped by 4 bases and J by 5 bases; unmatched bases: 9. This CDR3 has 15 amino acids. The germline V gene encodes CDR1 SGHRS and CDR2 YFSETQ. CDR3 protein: CASSRESGRWETQYF. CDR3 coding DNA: TGCGCCAGCAGCCGGGAGAGCGGGAGGTGGGAGACCCAGTACTTC.

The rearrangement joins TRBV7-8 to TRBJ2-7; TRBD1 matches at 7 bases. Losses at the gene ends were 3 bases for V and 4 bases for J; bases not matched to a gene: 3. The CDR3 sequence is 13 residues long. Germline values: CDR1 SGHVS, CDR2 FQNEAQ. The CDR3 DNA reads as TGTGCCAGCAGCTTCGACAGGGATTACGAGCAGTACTTC. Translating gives CASSFDRDYEQYF. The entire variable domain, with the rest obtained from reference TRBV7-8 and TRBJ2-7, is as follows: GAGVSQSPRYKVAKRGQDVALRCDPISGHVSLFWYQQALGQGPEFLTYFQNEAQLDKSGLPSDRFFAERPEGSVSTLKIQRTQQEDSAVYLCASSFDRDYEQYFGPGTRLTVT.

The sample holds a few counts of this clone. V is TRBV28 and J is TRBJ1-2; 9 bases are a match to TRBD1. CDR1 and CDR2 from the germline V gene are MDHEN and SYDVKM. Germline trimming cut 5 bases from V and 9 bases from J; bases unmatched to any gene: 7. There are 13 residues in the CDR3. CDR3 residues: CASSPNRGLSYTF. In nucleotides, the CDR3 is TGTGCCAGCAGTCCAAACAGGGGGCTAAGCTACACCTTC.

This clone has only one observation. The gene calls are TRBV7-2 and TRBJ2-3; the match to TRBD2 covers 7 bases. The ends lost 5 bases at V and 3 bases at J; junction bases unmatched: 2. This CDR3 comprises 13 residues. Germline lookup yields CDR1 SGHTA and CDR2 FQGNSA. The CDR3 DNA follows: TGTGCCAGCAGCGGACTAGGGACAGATACGCAGTATTTT. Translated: CASSGLGTDTQYF.

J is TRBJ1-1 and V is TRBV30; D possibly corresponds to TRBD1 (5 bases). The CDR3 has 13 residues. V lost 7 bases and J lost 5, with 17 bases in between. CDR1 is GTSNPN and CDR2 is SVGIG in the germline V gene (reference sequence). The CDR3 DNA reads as TGTGCCTCCCGGGGGGTATATAGGACTGAAGCTTTCTTT. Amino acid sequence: CASRGVYRTEAFF.

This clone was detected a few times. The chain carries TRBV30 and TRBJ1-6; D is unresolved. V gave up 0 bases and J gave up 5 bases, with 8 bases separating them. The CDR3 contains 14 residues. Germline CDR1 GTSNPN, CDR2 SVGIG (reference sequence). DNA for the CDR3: TGTGCCTGGAGTGTAAACAGAGATAATTCACCCCTCCACTTT. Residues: CAWSVNRDNSPLHF.

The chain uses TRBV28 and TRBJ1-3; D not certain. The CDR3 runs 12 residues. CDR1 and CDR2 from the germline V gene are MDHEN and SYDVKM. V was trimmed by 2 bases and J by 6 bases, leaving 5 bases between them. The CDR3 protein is CASSLNQNTIYF. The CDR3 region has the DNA TGTGCCAGCAGTTTAAATCAAAACACCATATATTTT.

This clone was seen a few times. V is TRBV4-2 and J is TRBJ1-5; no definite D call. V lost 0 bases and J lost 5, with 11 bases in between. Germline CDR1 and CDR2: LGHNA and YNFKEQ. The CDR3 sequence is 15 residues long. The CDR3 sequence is CASSQDVGRDQPQHF. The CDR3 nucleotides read TGTGCCAGCAGCCAAGATGTAGGGAGGGATCAGCCCCAGCATTTT.

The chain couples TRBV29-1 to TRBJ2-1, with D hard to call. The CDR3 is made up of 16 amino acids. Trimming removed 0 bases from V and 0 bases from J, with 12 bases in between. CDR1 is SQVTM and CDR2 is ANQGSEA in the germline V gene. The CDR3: CSVEETRQSSYNEQFF. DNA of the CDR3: TGCAGCGTTGAAGAGACACGTCAGAGCTCCTACAATGAGCAGTTCTTC.

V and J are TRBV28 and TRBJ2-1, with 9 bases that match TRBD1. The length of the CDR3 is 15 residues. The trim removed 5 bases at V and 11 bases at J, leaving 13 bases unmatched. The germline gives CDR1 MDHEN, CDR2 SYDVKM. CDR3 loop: CASSTSYLQGAKQFF. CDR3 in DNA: TGTGCCAGCAGTACCTCGTACCTACAGGGGGCTAAGCAGTTCTTC.

The CDR3 sequence: CASSLGSDTGELFF. The DNA of the CDR3 is TGTGCCAGCAGCTTGGGGAGCGACACCGGGGAGCTGTTTTTT. This sequence joins TRBV5-4 and TRBJ2-2; D unclear. Trimming took off 0 bases at V and 3 bases at J, with 6 bases between the two ends. Germline V CDR1 and CDR2: SGHNT, YYREEE (reference sequence). The CDR3 extends over 14 amino acids.

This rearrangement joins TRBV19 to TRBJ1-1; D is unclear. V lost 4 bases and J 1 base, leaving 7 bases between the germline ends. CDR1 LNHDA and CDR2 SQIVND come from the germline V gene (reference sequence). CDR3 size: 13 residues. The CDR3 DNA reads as TGTGCCAGTAGTACGTTGCGGAACACTGAAGCTTTCTTT. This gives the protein CASSTLRNTEAFF.

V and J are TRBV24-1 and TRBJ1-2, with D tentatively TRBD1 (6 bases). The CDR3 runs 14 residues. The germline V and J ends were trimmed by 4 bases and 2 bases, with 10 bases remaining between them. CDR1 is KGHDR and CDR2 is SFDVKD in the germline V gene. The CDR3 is CATSDYTGNYGYTF. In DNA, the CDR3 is TGTGCCACCAGTGACTATACAGGGAACTATGGCTACACCTTC.